Sequencing of this T cell receptor beta chain was carried out in a study of CD8 T cells in ankylosing spondylitis. Study conclusions and caveats: Researchers reportedly found disease-linked clones significantly enriched in matched ankylosing spondylitis synovial fluid. Disease-linked clones, CD8+, were relatively rare in peripheral blood. Earlier literature documents some of the motif variants in reactive arthritis synovial fluid and blood. Characteristic, it appeared, of ankylosing spondylitis blood was a TCR beta motif of seven or eight highly homologous variants.

TCRdb reprocessed the 5' RACE reads via MiXCR and lists one record per CDR3 protein. This sample has 85,000 to 90,000 distinct CDR3 sequences, with under 30% found just once. CDR3 size: 15 residues. V was cut by 4 bases and J by 3 bases, with 16 bases left in between. Per the germline V gene, CDR1 is KGHSH and CDR2 is LQKENI. The sample holds a few counts of this clonotype. The antigen is not known. The material sequenced was blood, either unsorted or a sorted T cell fraction (not recorded which). The TCR comes from a male donor with ankylosing spondylitis or in good health (not recorded which). The chain carries TRBV18 and TRBJ2-7, with D possibly being TRBD2 (5 bases). The DNA for the CDR3 is TGTGCCAGCTCACTGACCACCGACGGGAACTACGAGCAGTACTTC. It is translated as CASSLTTDGNYEQYF.